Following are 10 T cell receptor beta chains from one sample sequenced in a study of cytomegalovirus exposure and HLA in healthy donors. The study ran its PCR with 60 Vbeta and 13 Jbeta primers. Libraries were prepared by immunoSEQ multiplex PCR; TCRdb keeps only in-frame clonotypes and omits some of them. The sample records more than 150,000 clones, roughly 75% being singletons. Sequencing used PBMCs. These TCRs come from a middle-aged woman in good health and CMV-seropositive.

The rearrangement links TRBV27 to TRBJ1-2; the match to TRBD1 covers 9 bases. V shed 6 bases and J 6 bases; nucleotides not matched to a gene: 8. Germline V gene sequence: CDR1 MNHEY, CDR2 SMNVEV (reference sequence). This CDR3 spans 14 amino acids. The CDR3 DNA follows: TGTGCCAGCAGAGGCGGGACAGGGTGGCATGGCTACACCTTC. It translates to CASRGGTGWHGYTF.

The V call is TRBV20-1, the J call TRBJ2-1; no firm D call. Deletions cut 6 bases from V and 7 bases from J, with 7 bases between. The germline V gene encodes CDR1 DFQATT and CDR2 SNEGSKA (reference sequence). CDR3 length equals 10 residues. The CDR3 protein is CSAQDNEQFF. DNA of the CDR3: TGCAGTGCGCAGGATAATGAGCAGTTCTTC.

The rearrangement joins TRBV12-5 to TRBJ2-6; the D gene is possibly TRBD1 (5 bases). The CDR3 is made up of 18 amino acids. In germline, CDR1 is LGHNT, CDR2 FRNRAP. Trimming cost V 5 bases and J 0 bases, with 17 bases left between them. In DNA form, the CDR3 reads TGTGCTAGTGGTCTACGGGCCCGGACATACTCTGGGGCCAACGTCCTGACTTTC. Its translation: CASGLRARTYSGANVLTF.

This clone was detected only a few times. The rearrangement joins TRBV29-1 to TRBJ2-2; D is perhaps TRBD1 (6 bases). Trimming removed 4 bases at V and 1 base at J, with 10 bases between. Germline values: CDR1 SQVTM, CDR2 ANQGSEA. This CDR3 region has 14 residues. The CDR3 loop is CSVGKTGNTGELFF. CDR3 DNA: TGCAGCGTTGGGAAGACAGGGAACACCGGGGAGCTGTTTTTT.

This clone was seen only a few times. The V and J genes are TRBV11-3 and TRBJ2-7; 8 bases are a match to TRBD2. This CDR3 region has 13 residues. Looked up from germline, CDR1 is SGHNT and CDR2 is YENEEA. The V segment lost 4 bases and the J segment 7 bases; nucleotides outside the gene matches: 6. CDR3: CASSYLREGEQYF. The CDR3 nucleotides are TGTGCCAGCAGCTACTTACGGGAGGGGGAGCAGTACTTC.

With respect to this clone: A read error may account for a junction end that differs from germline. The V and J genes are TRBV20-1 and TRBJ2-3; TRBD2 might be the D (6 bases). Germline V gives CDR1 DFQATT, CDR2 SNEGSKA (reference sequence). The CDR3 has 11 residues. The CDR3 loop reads CSARDSLALPF. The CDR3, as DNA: TGCAGTGCTAGAGATTCCCTAGCGCTACCGTTT.

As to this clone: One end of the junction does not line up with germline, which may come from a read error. DNA of the CDR3: TGTTCCAGCAGCCGGGACAGGGATACAGATACGCAGTATTTT. Its translation: CSSSRDRDTDTQYF. The rearrangement links TRBV7-9 to TRBJ2-3; TRBD1 matches 9 bases. The CDR3 spans 14 residues. The germline V gene encodes CDR1 SEHNR and CDR2 FQNEAQ (reference sequence).

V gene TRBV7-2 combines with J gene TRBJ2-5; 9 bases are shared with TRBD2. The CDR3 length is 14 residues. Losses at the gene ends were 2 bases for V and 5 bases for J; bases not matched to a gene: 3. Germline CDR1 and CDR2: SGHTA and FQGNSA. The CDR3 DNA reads TGTGCCAGCAGCTTACTAGCGGGAAAGGAGACCCAGTACTTC. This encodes CASSLLAGKETQYF.

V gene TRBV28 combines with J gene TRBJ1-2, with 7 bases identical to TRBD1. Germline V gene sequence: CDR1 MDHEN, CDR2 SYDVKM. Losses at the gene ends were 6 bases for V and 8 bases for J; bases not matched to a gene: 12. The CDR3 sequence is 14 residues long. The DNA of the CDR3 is TGTGCCAGCAGCACAGGGACAGCTTGGATCGGCTACACCTTC. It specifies CASSTGTAWIGYTF.

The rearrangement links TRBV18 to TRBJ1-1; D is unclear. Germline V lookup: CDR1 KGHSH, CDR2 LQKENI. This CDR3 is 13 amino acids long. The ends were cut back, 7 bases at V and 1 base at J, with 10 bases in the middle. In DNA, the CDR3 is TGTGCCAGCTTCCCGGGAGAGAACACTGAAGCTTTCTTT. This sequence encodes CASFPGENTEAFF.